The rows below give T cell receptor beta chains drawn from one sample of a study of control samples from healthy donors and cancer patients. Assay: immunoSEQ multiplex PCR; the TCRdb copy retains only in-frame clones and omits some. The profile shows approximately 150,000 clones, about nine tenths of them singletons. Material: blood. The source of these receptors is a young man in good health. The CDR3 runs from the conserved cysteine through the conserved F or W. A D gene is named only where the DNA matches it firmly. Clone size is stated in some rows and not others, as once, few, many or a class when expanded.

clone size	V gene	J gene	D gene	CDR3 protein	CDR3 DNA
NA	TRBV11-2	TRBJ2-7	NA	CASSLGWGAGAYEQYF	TGTGCCAGCAGCTTAGGATGGGGGGCCGGGGCCTACGAGCAGTACTTC
NA	TRBV5-6	TRBJ2-7	NA	CASSLAYNPKQYF	TGTGCCAGCAGCTTGGCCTACAACCCGAAGCAGTACTTC
NA	TRBV24-1	TRBJ2-4	TRBD1	CATSESTGGNKHYTAKNIQYF	TGTGCCACCAGTGAATCAACAGGGGGTAACAAACACTACACAGCCAAAAACATTCAGTACTTC
NA	TRBV19	TRBJ2-7	NA	CASSLGLSYEQYF	TGTGCCAGTAGTCTGGGCTTATCCTACGAGCAGTACTTC
few	TRBV2	TRBJ2-7	NA	CASSEARYGYEQYF	TGTGCCAGCAGTGAAGCGCGTTATGGCTACGAGCAGTACTTC
NA	TRBV10-1	TRBJ1-1	TRBD1	CASSETGDTEAFF	TGCGCCAGCAGTGAAACAGGGGACACTGAAGCTTTCTTT
NA	TRBV18	TRBJ1-1	NA	CASSPPSERNTEAFF	TGTGCCAGCTCACCACCGAGTGAGAGGAACACTGAAGCTTTCTTT
NA	TRBV5-1	TRBJ2-7	NA	CASSLISNEQYF	TGCGCCAGCAGCTTGATAAGCAACGAGCAGTACTTC
NA	TRBV28	TRBJ1-1	NA	CASSLQGSSTEAFF	TGTGCCAGCAGTTTACAGGGTTCGAGTACTGAAGCTTTCTTT
NA	TRBV2	TRBJ1-1	NA	CASRTELNTEAFF	TGTGCCAGCAGGACAGAGTTGAACACTGAAGCTTTCTTT